Listed here are 2 T cell receptor beta chains from one sample, sequenced in a study of blood T cell repertoires in COVID-19. Repertoires were generated with immunoSEQ multiplex PCR, while TCRdb's copy carries only in-frame clones and drops some. Of approximately 99,000 clones in the sample, around 88% are singletons; the top ten hold roughly 2.1%. The sequenced sample consisted of peripheral blood. The receptors come from a middle-aged man with COVID-19, enrolled during active disease.

The CDR3, as DNA: TGTGCCAGCAGCCCCCGACTAGCGGGGGGCGAGAATACGCAGTATTTT. Its protein product is CASSPRLAGGENTQYF. The chain uses TRBV3-1 (or the pseudogene TRBV3-2) and TRBJ2-3; 13 bases match TRBD2. Germline CDR1 and CDR2: LGHDT and YNNKEL (reference sequence). The CDR3 covers 16 residues. V lost 4 bases, J lost 7 bases, and 8 bases stayed unmatched.

The chain couples TRBV7-3 to TRBJ2-2; D possibly corresponds to TRBD1 (6 bases). Trimming cost V 6 bases and J 10 bases, with 12 bases left between them. Germline V lookup: CDR1 SGHTA, CDR2 FQGTGA. The CDR3 is made up of 12 amino acids. CDR3 loop: CASRVPGQELFF. In DNA, the CDR3 is TGTGCCAGCAGAGTACCGGGACAGGAGCTGTTTTTT.